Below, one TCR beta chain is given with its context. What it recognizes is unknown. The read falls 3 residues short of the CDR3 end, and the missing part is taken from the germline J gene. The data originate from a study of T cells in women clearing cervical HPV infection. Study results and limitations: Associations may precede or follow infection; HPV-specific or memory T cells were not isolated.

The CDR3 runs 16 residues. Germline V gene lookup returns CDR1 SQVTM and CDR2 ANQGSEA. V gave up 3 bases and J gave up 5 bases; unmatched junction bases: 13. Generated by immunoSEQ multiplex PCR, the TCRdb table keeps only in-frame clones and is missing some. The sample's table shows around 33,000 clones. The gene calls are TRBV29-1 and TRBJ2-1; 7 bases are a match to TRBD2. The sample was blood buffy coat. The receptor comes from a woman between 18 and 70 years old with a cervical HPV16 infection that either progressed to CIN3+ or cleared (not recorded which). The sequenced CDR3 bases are TGCAGCGTTGAGGGGGGGAGGGCCCAAACGAACAATGAG. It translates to CSVEGGRAQTNNE. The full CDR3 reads CSVEGGRAQTNNEQFF.